The 21 T cell receptor beta chains given below trace back to one sample, sequenced in a study of early T cells in non-severe SARS-CoV-2 infection. MiXCR, applied by TCRdb to the 5' RACE reads, yields one record per CDR3 protein. The sample has over 60,000 distinct CDR3 sequences, around 12% seen once. The sequenced sample was whole blood, obtained at baseline. The receptor set was obtained from an adult who was a healthcare worker with PCR-confirmed SARS-CoV-2 infection or an uninfected control (not recorded which).

CDR3 sequence: CASSFVAGAYNEQFF. CDR3 sequence (DNA): TGTGCCAGCAGCTTTGTGGCGGGGGCCTACAATGAGCAGTTCTTC. This chain connects TRBV11-2 to TRBJ2-1; 7 nucleotides agree with TRBD2. In germline, CDR1 is SGHAT, CDR2 FQNNGV. The CDR3 has 15 residues. J lost 2 bases, V lost 3 bases, and 4 bases had no gene match. Based on the CDR3 plus reference TRBV11-2 and TRBJ2-1, the full variable domain is EAGVAQSPRYKIIEKRQSVAFWCNPISGHATLYWYQQILGQGPKLLIQFQNNGVVDDSQLPKDRFSAERLKGVDSTLKIQPAKLEDSAVYLCASSFVAGAYNEQFFGPGTRLTVL.

V gene TRBV28 combines with J gene TRBJ2-7; 7 positions agree with TRBD1. Germline-derived CDR1 and CDR2 are MDHEN and SYDVKM. With 5 bases clipped from V and 3 bases from J, the junction kept 10 bases outside the gene matches. The CDR3 totals 15 residues. The CDR3 region is CASSRRDRHRYEQYF. The CDR3 bases are TGTGCCAGCAGTCGCCGGGACAGACACCGCTACGAGCAGTACTTC.

This clonotype was detected a few times. The chain uses TRBV5-4 and TRBJ2-1; D call uncertain. The CDR3 sequence is 17 residues long. The V end lost 0 bases, the J end lost 10 bases, and 23 bases lay between the germline ends. Germline V CDR1 and CDR2: SGHNT, YYREEE (reference sequence). The CDR3 DNA reads TGTGCCAGCAGCTTGGGGGGAAGGGTGAAATTAGGGAACGAGCAGTTCTTC. It encodes CASSLGGRVKLGNEQFF.

This clonotype appeared a few times. The chain carries TRBV2 and TRBJ2-6; D is ambiguous. Looked up from germline, CDR1 is SNHLY and CDR2 is FYNNEI. Trimming stripped 4 bases from V and 0 bases from J, with 4 bases between. The length of the CDR3 is 14 residues. CDR3 nucleotides: TGTGCCAGCAGTGGCAGCTCTGGGGCCAACGTCCTGACTTTC. It encodes CASSGSSGANVLTF.

About this clonotype: A much larger clone differs from this one at a single base, so this may be a read error. The CDR3 DNA follows: TGTCCCAGCAGTTCCGGGACGGCCTATGGCTACACCTTC. Its translation: CPSSSGTAYGYTF. The genes are TRBV27 and TRBJ1-2; D is perhaps TRBD1 (5 bases). The CDR3 consists of 13 residues. CDR1 MNHEY and CDR2 SMNVEV come from the germline V gene (reference sequence).

Regarding this clonotype: A much larger clonotype is one base distant, so this may be a read error. V gene TRBV7-2 combines with J gene TRBJ2-5, with 7 bases that match TRBD1. The CDR3 contains 13 residues. V was clipped by 4 bases and J by 3 bases; unmatched bases: 2. Per germline, CDR1 SGHTA and CDR2 FQGNSA. CDR3 DNA sequence: TGTGCCAGCAGCTGGACAGGCGAAGAGACCCAGTACTTC. This encodes CASSWTGEETQYF.

This clonotype has more than one count but fewer than ten. CDR3 bases: TGTGCCAGCAGCGTAAGACAGACTAATTCACCCCTCCACTTT. Protein sequence: CASSVRQTNSPLHF. The chain recombines TRBV9 with TRBJ1-6, with a weak D call TRBD1 (5 bases). The CDR3 has 14 amino acids. V was clipped by 1 base and J by 6 bases, with 8 bases between them. The germline V gene encodes CDR1 SGDLS and CDR2 YYNGEE.

The genes are TRBV29-1 and TRBJ2-1; TRBD2 might be the D (6 bases). The germline V gene encodes CDR1 SQVTM and CDR2 ANQGSEA. There are 16 residues in the CDR3. With 4 bases removed from V and 1 base from J, the gap between germline ends came to 17 bases. This CDR3 reads CSVGTGLLWSYNEQFF. CDR3 bases: TGCAGCGTTGGAACGGGACTGTTGTGGTCCTACAATGAGCAGTTCTTC.

This clonotype appeared many times. V and J are TRBV5-1 and TRBJ1-6; no firm D call. CDR1 and CDR2 (germline): SGHRS, YFSETQ. The CDR3 spans 16 residues. The V end was cut by 5 bases, the J end by 4 bases, with 16 bases between. The CDR3 region is CASRLLGDFYNSPLHF. DNA for the CDR3: TGCGCCAGCAGGCTACTTGGGGATTTTTATAATTCACCCCTCCACTTT.

The rearrangement links TRBV24-1 to TRBJ2-3; tentative D call: TRBD1 (5 bases). This CDR3 region has 15 residues. With 3 bases removed from V and 3 bases from J, the gap between germline ends came to 12 bases. Germline V CDR1 and CDR2: KGHDR, SFDVKD. CDR3 in amino acids: CATSDVVRETDTQYF. The CDR3 DNA reads as TGTGCCACCAGTGATGTCGTCAGGGAAACAGATACGCAGTATTTT.

The chain has TRBV2 and TRBJ2-1; D may be TRBD1 or TRBD2 (6 bases each). Germline values: CDR1 SNHLY, CDR2 FYNNEI. The CDR3 is 14 residues long. Trimming left V 6 bases short and J 7 bases short, with 16 bases between. This CDR3 reads CASRGVQGRNEQFF. The CDR3 region has the DNA TGTGCCAGCAGGGGGGTCCAGGGGAGGAATGAGCAGTTCTTC.

This chain uses TRBV7-2 with TRBJ2-3; D not resolved. Germline CDR1 reads SGHTA; CDR2 reads FQGNSA. V was pared by 1 base and J by 8 bases, with 10 bases between. This CDR3 region has 13 residues. The CDR3 is CASSLGGEVTQYF. CDR3 DNA sequence: TGTGCCAGCAGCTTAGGCGGTGAGGTTACGCAGTATTTT.

This clonotype appeared many times. The rearrangement uses TRBV7-2 and TRBJ1-2; D gene uncertain. The germline CDR1 and CDR2 sequences are SGHTA and FQGNSA. The CDR3 extends over 13 amino acids. V was trimmed by 1 base and J by 4 bases, leaving 7 bases between them. The CDR3 is CASSLEPGYGYTF. The CDR3 coding sequence is TGTGCCAGCAGCTTAGAGCCAGGCTATGGCTACACCTTC.

This clonotype appeared a few times. The chain links TRBV12-3 or TRBV12-4 to TRBJ2-7; either TRBD1 or TRBD2 may fit D (5 bases each). V shed 7 bases and J shed 0 bases, with 13 bases lying between them. This CDR3 is built from 14 residues. CDR3 DNA sequence: TGTGCCAGCACTAGGGACGGCTACTCCTACGAGCAGTACTTC. It encodes CASTRDGYSYEQYF.

The V call is TRBV28, the J call TRBJ2-7; a possible D gene is TRBD2 (6 bases). The CDR3 has 14 residues. Germline V lookup: CDR1 MDHEN, CDR2 SYDVKM. V was pared by 5 bases and J by 1 base, with 12 bases between. The CDR3 loop reads CASSQTGDSYEQYF. The DNA of the CDR3 is TGTGCCAGCAGTCAGACGGGGGATTCCTACGAGCAGTACTTC. Based on the CDR3 plus reference TRBV28 and TRBJ2-7, the full variable domain is DVKVTQSSRYLVKRTGEKVFLECVQDMDHENMFWYRQDPGLGLRLIYFSYDVKMKEKGDIPEGYSVSREKKERFSLILESASTNQTSMYLCASSQTGDSYEQYFGPGTRLTVT.

This clonotype occurred a few times. V gene TRBV29-1 combines with J gene TRBJ2-7; tentatively, D is TRBD1 (6 bases). The CDR3 runs to 14 residues. With 4 bases removed from V and 0 bases from J, the gap between germline ends came to 13 bases. CDR1 SQVTM and CDR2 ANQGSEA come from the germline V gene. CDR3 protein: CSVGRTVSSYEQYF. Written as DNA, the CDR3 is TGCAGCGTTGGCCGGACAGTGAGCTCCTACGAGCAGTACTTC.

This clonotype appeared many times. The CDR3 DNA reads TGTGCCAGCAGCATCGGGACGGAACGCACTGAAGCTTTCTTT. Its translation is CASSIGTERTEAFF. The chain joins TRBV7-9 to TRBJ1-1; tentative D call: TRBD1 (5 bases). The CDR3 is 14 amino acids. V lost 5 bases, J lost 4 bases, and 14 bases lay in between. Germline assignment: CDR1 SEHNR and CDR2 FQNEAQ (reference sequence).

This clonotype has a handful of counts. In nucleotides, the CDR3 is TGTGCCACCAGCGGGTCGGGACCGATTGATTGGACAGATACGCAGTATTTT. Its protein product is CATSGSGPIDWTDTQYF. V is TRBV15 and J is TRBJ2-3; D may be TRBD1 or TRBD2 (5 bases each). Germline assignment: CDR1 LNHNV and CDR2 YYDKDF (reference sequence). The CDR3 totals 17 residues. V lost 5 bases, J lost 3 bases, and 21 bases lay in between.

This clonotype has more than one count but fewer than ten. The V and J genes are TRBV12-3 or TRBV12-4 and TRBJ1-3; D remains unclear. Trimming took 6 bases from V and 0 from J, leaving 9 bases between them. This CDR3 has 14 amino acids. The CDR3 DNA reads as TGTGCCAGCAGGCCGGGGATCTCTGGAAACACCATATATTTT. Translated, it gives CASRPGISGNTIYF.

J is TRBJ2-3 and V is TRBV5-1, with 7 positions matching TRBD2. The V and J ends lost 0 bases and 0 bases, in that order; junction bases with no gene match: 4. The CDR3 spans 16 residues. Germline assignment: CDR1 SGHRS and CDR2 YFSETQ. The CDR3 sequence: CASSLVAGDSTDTQYF. CDR3 in DNA: TGCGCCAGCAGCTTGGTGGCGGGGGACAGCACAGATACGCAGTATTTT.

The chain recombines TRBV24-1 with TRBJ2-4; D gene ambiguous. Per germline, CDR1 KGHDR and CDR2 SFDVKD. V was trimmed by 5 bases and J by 0 bases, leaving 7 bases between them. There are 14 residues in the CDR3. The chain's CDR3 is CATSATGAKNIQYF. CDR3 in DNA: TGTGCCACCAGTGCCACGGGAGCCAAAAACATTCAGTACTTC.